This T cell receptor (beta chain) emerged from a study of cytomegalovirus exposure and HLA in healthy donors. Overall study results and limits: An Asian-associated ancestry cluster reportedly showed fewer N-insertions than the approximately 670-donor mean in a later analysis.

The V end lost 5 bases, the J end lost 4 bases, and 12 bases lay between the germline ends. This CDR3 comprises 12 residues. Germline V gives CDR1 SQVTM, CDR2 ANQGSEA. The PCR contained 60 Vbeta and 13 Jbeta primers. Per the original methods: The count from a later analysis was 79 million or so unique TCR beta chains, some 12 million of them shared. The table came from immunoSEQ multiplex PCR; TCRdb's copy has only in-frame clones and leaves some out. V and J calls and clone size come straight from that table; D and trimming were deduced from the DNA. The sample has some 150,000 clones, roughly 82% seen once. With regard to this clone: Its antigen remains unidentified.

There were likely unrecorded immune exposures, though donors were nominally healthy when sampled. This receptor was taken from a man aged 25-45 years in good health and CMV-seropositive. The V and J genes are TRBV29-1 and TRBJ2-7; D is perhaps TRBD2 (6 bases). Sequenced input: PBMCs. The CDR3 reads CSVSSGLYEQYF. Here the CDR3 DNA reads TGCAGCGTTAGTAGCGGATTGTACGAGCAGTACTTC.